Each of the 2 T cell receptor beta chains below was sequenced from the same sample in a study of T-cell reconstitution after alpha-beta-depleted transplantation in children. Unique molecular identifiers were built into the TCRbeta library. TCRdb re-called the PCR reads with MiXCR, one entry per CDR3 protein. The repertoire has just over 950,000 distinct CDR3 sequences, about 31% of them found once; the top ten carry roughly 30%. The material sequenced was PBMCs, mostly from graft donor cells, taken 360 days after TCRalphabeta/CD19-depleted stem cell transplant. The origin of the receptors is a boy younger than two who had a stem cell transplant for SCID, so the T cells may come from the graft donor.

The chain carries TRBV6-5 and TRBJ1-6; a weak D match, TRBD1 (5 bases). V lost 0 bases and J 8 bases, leaving 14 bases between the germline ends. The CDR3 has 16 amino acids. Germline CDR1 reads MNHEY; CDR2 reads SVGAGI. CDR3 nucleotides: TGTGCCAGCAGTTACTCGGCCAGGGCCTTTCATTCACCCCTCCACTTT. Residues: CASSYSARAFHSPLHF.

The rearrangement links TRBV5-1 to TRBJ2-3, with 10 bases matching TRBD2. The junction had 5 bases not matched to a gene; V was cut back by 0 bases and J by 1 base. Germline CDR1 reads SGHRS; CDR2 reads YFSETQ. This CDR3 comprises 17 residues. CDR3 coding DNA: TGCGCCAGCAGCTTGGCCAACAGCGGGGGGGGCACAGATACGCAGTATTTT. This codes for CASSLANSGGGTDTQYF.